This T cell receptor (beta chain) appears in the sequencing data of a study of Ad26.COV2.S vaccination and SARS-CoV-2 variants. The assay was immunoSEQ multiplex PCR, and TCRdb's table has in-frame clones only and misses some. The table records around 140,000 clones, 86% of them present only once. On this clone itself: Its antigen is unknown.

Overall study findings and caveats: Substantial post-vaccination breadth of spike-specific CD8+ and CD4+ T cell responses was reported. Comparability of non-spike TCR breadth was observed across vaccine and placebo recipients. Spike-specific TCR breadth was greater in vaccine than placebo recipients.

The CDR3 is 17 amino acids. Germline V gene sequence: CDR1 LGHNA, CDR2 YSLEER. J lost 5 bases, V lost 0 bases, and 12 bases had no gene match. The starting material was peripheral blood, obtained after recovery from COVID-19. This sequence joins TRBV4-3 and TRBJ2-7; 8 bases fit TRBD1. This TCR came from a human donor who had recovered from COVID-19. This CDR3 reads CASSQDPPGRGPHEQYF. The DNA of the CDR3 is TGCGCCAGCAGCCAAGATCCCCCGGGCAGGGGGCCGCACGAGCAGTACTTC.